Below are 2 T cell receptor beta chains sequenced from a single sample in a study of cytomegalovirus exposure and HLA in healthy donors. The PCR employed 60 Vbeta primers together with 13 Jbeta primers. Sequencing used immunoSEQ multiplex PCR; TCRdb keeps in-frame clones, though not all of them. This sample yields under 200,000 clones, of which about 75% are seen a single time; approximately 3.1% belongs to the top ten. The sample taken for sequencing was PBMCs. The receptors come from a woman between 50 and 59 years old in good health and CMV-seropositive.

This clone showed up just a few times. The chain couples TRBV2 to TRBJ1-2, with TRBD1 matching over 8 bases. Trimming took 4 bases from V and 6 from J; bases not matched to a gene: 1. The germline gives CDR1 SNHLY, CDR2 FYNNEI. This CDR3 contains 12 residues. The CDR3 sequence: CASSGQGNGYTF. The CDR3 DNA reads as TGTGCCAGCAGTGGACAGGGGAATGGCTACACCTTC.

The rearrangement joins TRBV5-1 to TRBJ1-2; D uncertain. This CDR3 has 16 amino acids. Germline V gene data show CDR1 as SGHRS and CDR2 as YFSETQ. V was clipped by 6 bases and J by 8 bases, with 26 bases between them. CDR3: CASKRDGSLTARGYTF. In DNA form, the CDR3 reads TGCGCCAGCAAGCGCGATGGTTCGCTTACCGCTCGGGGCTACACCTTC.